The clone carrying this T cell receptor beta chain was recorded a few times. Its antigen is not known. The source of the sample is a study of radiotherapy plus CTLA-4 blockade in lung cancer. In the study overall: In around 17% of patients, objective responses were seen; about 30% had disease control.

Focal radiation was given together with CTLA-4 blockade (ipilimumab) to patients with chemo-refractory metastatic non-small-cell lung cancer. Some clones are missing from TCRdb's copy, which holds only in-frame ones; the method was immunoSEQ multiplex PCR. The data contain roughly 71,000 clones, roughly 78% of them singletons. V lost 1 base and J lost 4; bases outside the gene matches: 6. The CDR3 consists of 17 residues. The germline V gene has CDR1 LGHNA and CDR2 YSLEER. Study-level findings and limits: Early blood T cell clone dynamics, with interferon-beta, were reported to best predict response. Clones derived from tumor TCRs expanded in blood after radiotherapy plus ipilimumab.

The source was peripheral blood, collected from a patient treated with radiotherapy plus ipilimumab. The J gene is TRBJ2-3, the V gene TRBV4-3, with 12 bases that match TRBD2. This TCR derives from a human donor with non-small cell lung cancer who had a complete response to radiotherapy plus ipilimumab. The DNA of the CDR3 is TGCGCCAGCAGCCAAGTCTCTAGCGGGGGGGCCCCAGATACGCAGTATTTT. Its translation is CASSQVSSGGAPDTQYF.